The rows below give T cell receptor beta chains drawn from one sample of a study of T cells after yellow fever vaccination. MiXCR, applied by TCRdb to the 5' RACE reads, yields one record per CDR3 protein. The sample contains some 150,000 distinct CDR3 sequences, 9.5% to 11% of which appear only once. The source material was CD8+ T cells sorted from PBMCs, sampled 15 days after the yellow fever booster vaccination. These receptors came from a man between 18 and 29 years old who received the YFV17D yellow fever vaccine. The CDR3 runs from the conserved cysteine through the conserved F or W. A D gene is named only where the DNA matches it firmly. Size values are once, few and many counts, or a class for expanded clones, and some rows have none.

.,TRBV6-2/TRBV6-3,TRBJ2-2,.,TGTGCCAGCAGTTACCCGCGCCGGGACGCCAACGGGGAGCTGTTTTTT,CASSYPRRDANGELFF
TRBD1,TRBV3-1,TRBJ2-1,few,TGTGCCAGCAGCCACCCGGGACAGGGGAAGGGCAATGAGCAGTTCTTC,CASSHPGQGKGNEQFF
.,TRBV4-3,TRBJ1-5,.,TGCGCCAGCAGCCCAGAGAAAGGTCAGCCCCAGCATTTT,CASSPEKGQPQHF
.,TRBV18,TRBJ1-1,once,TGTGCCAGCTCAGGCCGGGACCCCTTGAACACTGAAGCTTTCTTT,CASSGRDPLNTEAFF
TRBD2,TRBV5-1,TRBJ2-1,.,TGCGCCAGCAGACACCCGGGACTAGAAATGGTCAATGAGCAGTTCTTC,CASRHPGLEMVNEQFF
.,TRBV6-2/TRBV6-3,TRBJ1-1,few,TGTGCCAGCAGTTACGAAAAGGCGATCACTGAAGCTTTCTTT,CASSYEKAITEAFF
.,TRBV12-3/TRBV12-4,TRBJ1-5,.,TGTGCCAGCAGTGGCGGGACAATTAATCAGCCCCAGCATTTT,CASSGGTINQPQHF
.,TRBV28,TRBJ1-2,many,TGTGCCAGCAGTTTGATCCCCGGTCCGAGTGGCGGCTACACCTTC,CASSLIPGPSGGYTF
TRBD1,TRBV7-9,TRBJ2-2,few,TGTGCCAGCAGCTCTTACCACCGTGGGACAGGGGCGCCCGGGGAGCTGTTTTTT,CASSSYHRGTGAPGELFF
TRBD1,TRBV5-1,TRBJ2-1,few,TGCGCCAGCAGCCCGTGGGACAGGGCCGACAATGAGCAGTTCTTC,CASSPWDRADNEQFF
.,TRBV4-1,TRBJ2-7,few,TGCGCCAGCAGCCAGGGGGTTGAGGGGTACGAGCAGTACTTC,CASSQGVEGYEQYF
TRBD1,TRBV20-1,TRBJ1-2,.,TGCAGTGCTAGGGACAGGGGTATTGACTATGGCTACACCTTC,CSARDRGIDYGYTF
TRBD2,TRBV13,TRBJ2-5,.,TGTGCCAGCAGCGGGGGGAGGGTCCAAGAGACCCAGTACTTC,CASSGGRVQETQYF
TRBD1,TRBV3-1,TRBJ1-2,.,TGTGCCAGCAGCCAACAAGGGGGCTTATATGGCTACACCTTC,CASSQQGGLYGYTF
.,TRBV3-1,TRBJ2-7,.,TGTGCCAGCAGCCAAGGAAACCGAGGAGGCTACGAGCAGTACTTC,CASSQGNRGGYEQYF
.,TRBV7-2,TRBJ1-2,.,TGTGCCAGCAGCTCCCCCCACGACGGAAGCAACTATGGCTACACCTTC,CASSSPHDGSNYGYTF
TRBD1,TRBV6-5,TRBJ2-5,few,TGTGCCAGCAGTTACTATGGACAGGGGGAAGAGACCCAGTACTTC,CASSYYGQGEETQYF
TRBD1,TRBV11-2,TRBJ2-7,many,TGTGCCAGCAGCATACAGGGGGCCGGCTTCCTAGGGCAGTACTTC,CASSIQGAGFLGQYF
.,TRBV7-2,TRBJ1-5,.,TGTGCCAGCCGTCTCGGGACAAGCAATCAGCCCCAGCATTTT,CASRLGTSNQPQHF
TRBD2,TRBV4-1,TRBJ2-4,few,TGCGCCAGCAGCCTACACGGGGGGGAAGTCAAAAACATTCAGTACTTC,CASSLHGGEVKNIQYF
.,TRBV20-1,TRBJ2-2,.,TGCAGTGCGGTCGACCAGAGGAAGCTGTTTTTT,CSAVDQRKLFF
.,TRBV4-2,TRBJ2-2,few,TGTGCCAGCAGCCAAGACCTCGCGGGGGCGGACACCGGGGAGCTGTTTTTT,CASSQDLAGADTGELFF
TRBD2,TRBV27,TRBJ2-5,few,TGTGCCAGCAGTCTCGGGACTAGCGGGGCAGAGACCCAGTACTTC,CASSLGTSGAETQYF
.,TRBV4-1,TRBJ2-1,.,TGCGCCAGCAGCCAAGATTTCCCGAGCTCCTACAATGAGCAGTTCTTC,CASSQDFPSSYNEQFF
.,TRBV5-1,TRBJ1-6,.,TGCGCCAGCAGCTTAGGGTGGCGGGCAAAGGGTTCACCCCTCCACTTT,CASSLGWRAKGSPLHF
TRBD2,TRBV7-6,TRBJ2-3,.,TGTGCCAGCAGCACCCCCCCCGTGTCGGGGGGGCAAACAGATACGCAGTATTTT,CASSTPPVSGGQTDTQYF
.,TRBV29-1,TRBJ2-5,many,TGCAGCCTGTGCCCAGTGGGGGGCGGCCAGACCCAGTACTTC,CSLCPVGGGQTQYF
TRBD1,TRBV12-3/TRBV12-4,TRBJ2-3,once,TGTGCCAGCAGTGTCCGGGGACAGGGGTCGGCTTTT,CASSVRGQGSAF
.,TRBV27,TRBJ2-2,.,TGTGCCAGCAGTCCCCCGGCCGGGGAGCTGTTTTTT,CASSPPAGELFF
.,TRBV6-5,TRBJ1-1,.,TGTGCCAGCAGTTATCGGGCGAACACTGAAGCTTTCTTT,CASSYRANTEAFF
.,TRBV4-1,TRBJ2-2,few,TGCGCCAGCAGCCACCCTACCGGGGAGCTGTTTTTT,CASSHPTGELFF
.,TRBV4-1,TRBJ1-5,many,TGCGCCAGCAGCCCCCGACACGTTAGCAATCAGCCCCAGCATTTT,CASSPRHVSNQPQHF
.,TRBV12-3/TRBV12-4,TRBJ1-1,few,TGTGCCAGCAGTTTTTCCGCCGGGCGGGCTTTCTTT,CASSFSAGRAFF
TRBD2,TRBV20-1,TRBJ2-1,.,TGCAGTGCTAATCTAGCGGGGGGACGCAATGAGCAGTTCTTC,CSANLAGGRNEQFF
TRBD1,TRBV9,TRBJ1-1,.,TGTGCCAGCAGTCAGGGGGCCTCTGAAGCTTTCTTT,CASSQGASEAFF
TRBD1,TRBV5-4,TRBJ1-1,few,TGTGCCAGCAGCTGGGACAGGGCGATGAAAGCTTTCTTT,CASSWDRAMKAFF
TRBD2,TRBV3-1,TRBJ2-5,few,TGTGCCAGCAGCCACGGCTCGCGGGGGGGCCACGAGACCCAGTACTTC,CASSHGSRGGHETQYF
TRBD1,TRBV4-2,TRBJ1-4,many,TGTGCCAGCAGAAGGACAGGGGGCGATCGGGAAAAACTGTTTTTT,CASRRTGGDREKLFF
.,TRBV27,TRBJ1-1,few,TGTGCCAGCAGTTTGTCCCACGCAGGGAACACTGAAGCTTTCTTT,CASSLSHAGNTEAFF
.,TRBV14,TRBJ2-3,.,TGTGCCAGCAGCCAAGATTTGGGTCGAGTTACGCAGTATTTT,CASSQDLGRVTQYF
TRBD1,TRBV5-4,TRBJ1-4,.,TGTGCCAGCAGCCGACAGGGGGCTGAAAAACTGTTTTTT,CASSRQGAEKLFF
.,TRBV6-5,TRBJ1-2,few,TGTGCCAGCAGTTACGTCAGGGGAGGAGGCTACACCTTC,CASSYVRGGGYTF
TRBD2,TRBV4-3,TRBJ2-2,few,TGCGCCAGCAGCCTGCGGGGGGGCTTCACCGGGGAGCTGTTTTTT,CASSLRGGFTGELFF
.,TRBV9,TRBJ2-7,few,TGTGCCAGCAGCGGGAGCACCTACGAGCAGTACTTC,CASSGSTYEQYF
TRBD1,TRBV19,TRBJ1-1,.,TGTGCCAGTACCTTCCGGGACAGCCCCAGGAACACTGAAGCTTTCTTT,CASTFRDSPRNTEAFF
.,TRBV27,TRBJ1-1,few,TGTGCCAGCCGGCAGGGGCTAACTAGGAACACTGAAGCTTTCTTT,CASRQGLTRNTEAFF
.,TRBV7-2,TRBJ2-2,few,TGTGCCAGCAGCTTATCGGGACGGACCCGCACCGGGGAGCTGTTTTTT,CASSLSGRTRTGELFF
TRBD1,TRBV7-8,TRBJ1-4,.,TGTGCCAGCAGCTTACGGGACAGGCGAAAACTGTTTTTT,CASSLRDRRKLFF
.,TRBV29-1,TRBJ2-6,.,TGCAGCGTTGAAGGGGGTCACTCTGGGGCCAACGTCCTGACTTTC,CSVEGGHSGANVLTF
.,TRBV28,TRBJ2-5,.,TGTGCCAGCAGTACCGGGCTCAGGGAGACCCAGTACTTC,CASSTGLRETQYF
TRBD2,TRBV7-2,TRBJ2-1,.,TGTGCCAGCAGCGCCTGGACTAGCGGGCTAAACAATGAGCAGTTCTTC,CASSAWTSGLNNEQFF
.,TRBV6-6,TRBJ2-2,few,TGTGCCAGTGACAGTCCCGGGGAGCTGTTTTTT,CASDSPGELFF
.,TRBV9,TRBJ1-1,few,TGTGCCAGCAGCGGAACTATCGGGGCCTGGACTGAAGCTTTCTTT,CASSGTIGAWTEAFF
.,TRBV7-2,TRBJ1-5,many,TGTGCCAGCAGCTTAGGGGGTCTGGGTCAGCCCCAGCATTTT,CASSLGGLGQPQHF
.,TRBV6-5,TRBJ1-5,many,TGTGCCAGCAGTTACAAGGGAACTAGCAATCAGCCCCAGCATTTT,CASSYKGTSNQPQHF
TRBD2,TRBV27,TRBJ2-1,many,TGTGCCAGCAGTCCCCTTAGCGGGGGCAGGGATGAGCAGTTCTTC,CASSPLSGGRDEQFF